Detailed here is one TCR beta chain. Profiling relied on immunoSEQ multiplex PCR, and the TCRdb table lists in-frame clones only, not all of them. The table records 600,000 to 800,000 clones, over 60% of them present only once. This record comes from a study of shared clonotypes between healthy human individuals. Study details: The cohort comprised two women and a few men. Their ages spanned 18 to 49 years.

Trimming pared 0 bases from V and 3 bases from J, leaving 7 bases between. The CDR3 loop spans 14 amino acids. From germline, CDR1 is SGHNT and CDR2 YYREEE (reference sequence). The chain employs TRBV5-4 and TRBJ1-5; D is undetermined. The sequencing input was memory CD4+ T cells sorted from blood. Subset here: CD45RA-negative fraction. This receptor was obtained from a woman aged 25 to 39 in good health. The CDR3 is CASSLGGNNQPQHF. CDR3 bases: TGTGCCAGCAGCTTGGGGGGAAACAATCAGCCCCAGCATTTT.